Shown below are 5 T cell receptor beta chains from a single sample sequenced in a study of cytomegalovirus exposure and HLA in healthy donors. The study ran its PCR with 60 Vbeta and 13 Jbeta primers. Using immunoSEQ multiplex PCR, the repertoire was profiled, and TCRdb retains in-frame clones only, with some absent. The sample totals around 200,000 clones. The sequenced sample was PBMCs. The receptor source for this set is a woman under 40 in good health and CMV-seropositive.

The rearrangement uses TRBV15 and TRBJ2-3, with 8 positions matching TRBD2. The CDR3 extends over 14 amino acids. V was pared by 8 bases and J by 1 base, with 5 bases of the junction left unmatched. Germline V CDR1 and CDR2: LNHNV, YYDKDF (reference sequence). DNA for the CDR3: TGTGCCACCGGAAGCGGGGGAGGCACAGATACGCAGTATTTT. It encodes CATGSGGGTDTQYF.

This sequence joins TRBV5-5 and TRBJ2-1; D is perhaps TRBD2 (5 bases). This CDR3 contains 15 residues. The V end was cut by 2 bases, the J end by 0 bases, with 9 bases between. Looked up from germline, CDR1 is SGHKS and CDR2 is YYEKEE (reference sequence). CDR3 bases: TGTGCCAGCAGCTTATGGGAGAGCTCCTACAATGAGCAGTTCTTC. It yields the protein CASSLWESSYNEQFF. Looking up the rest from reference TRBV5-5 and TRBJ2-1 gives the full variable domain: DAGVTQSPTHLIKTRGQQVTLRCSPISGHKSVSWYQQVLGQGPQFIFQYYEKEERGRGNFPDRFSARQFPNYSSELNVNALLLGDSALYLCASSLWESSYNEQFFGPGTRLTVL.

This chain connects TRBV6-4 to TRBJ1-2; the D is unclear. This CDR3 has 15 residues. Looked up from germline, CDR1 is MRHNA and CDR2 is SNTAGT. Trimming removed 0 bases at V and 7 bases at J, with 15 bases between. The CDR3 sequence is CASSDSVVKPSGYTF. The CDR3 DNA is TGTGCCAGCAGTGACTCAGTAGTTAAACCCTCTGGCTACACCTTC.

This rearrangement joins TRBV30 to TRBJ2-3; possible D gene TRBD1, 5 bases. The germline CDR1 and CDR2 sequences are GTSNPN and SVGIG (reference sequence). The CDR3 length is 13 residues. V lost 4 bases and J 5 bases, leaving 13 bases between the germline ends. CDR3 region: CAWTSGPLDTQYF. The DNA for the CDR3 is TGTGCCTGGACCTCAGGGCCCCTAGATACGCAGTATTTT.

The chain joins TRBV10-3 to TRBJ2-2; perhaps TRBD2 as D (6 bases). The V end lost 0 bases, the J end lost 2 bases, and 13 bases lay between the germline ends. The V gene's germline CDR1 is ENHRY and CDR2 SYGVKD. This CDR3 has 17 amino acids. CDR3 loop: CAISESNAGKNTGELFF. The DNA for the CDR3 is TGTGCCATCAGTGAGTCAAATGCGGGGAAAAACACCGGGGAGCTGTTTTTT.